These 31 T cell receptor beta chains originate from one sample sequenced in a study of cytomegalovirus exposure and HLA in healthy donors. PCR primers comprised 60 Vbeta and 13 Jbeta primers. Profiled with immunoSEQ multiplex PCR; TCRdb holds only in-frame clones, not every one. The sample lists around 140,000 clones, 75% to 80% occurring once. Sample: PBMCs. Receptors were obtained from a female donor in good health and CMV-seronegative.

This clone was observed once. V is TRBV28 and J is TRBJ2-7; D gene unclear. CDR1 and CDR2 (germline): MDHEN, SYDVKM. V was shortened by 3 bases and J by 0 bases, with 9 bases between the two germline ends. The CDR3 has 14 residues. CDR3 DNA sequence: TGTGCCAGCAGTTTGATAGGCGGCTCCTACGAGCAGTACTTC. Translated: CASSLIGGSYEQYF.

The V and J genes are TRBV5-4 and TRBJ1-2; D unclear. The CDR3 consists of 15 residues. Germline V CDR1 and CDR2: SGHNT, YYREEE (reference sequence). Trimming took 0 bases from V and 2 from J, leaving 11 bases between them. The CDR3 coding sequence is TGTGCCAGCAGCTTGGGGCAGATTATGAACTATGGCTACACCTTC. Protein: CASSLGQIMNYGYTF.

The chain uses TRBV6-1 and TRBJ1-1; no clear D gene. Germline-derived CDR1 and CDR2 are MNHNS and SASEGT. CDR3 length equals 13 residues. Trimming removed 8 bases at V and 0 bases at J, with 10 bases between. The CDR3: CASRLYMNTEAFF. In nucleotides, the CDR3 is TGTGCCAGCCGCCTTTACATGAACACTGAAGCTTTCTTT.

The V call is TRBV5-6, the J call TRBJ1-2; TRBD1 agrees at 8 bases. CDR3 length equals 13 residues. CDR1 is SGHDT and CDR2 is YYEEEE in the germline V gene. The V segment lost 4 bases and the J segment 6 bases; nucleotides outside the gene matches: 5. This CDR3 is CASSEGQVNGYTF. CDR3 nucleotides: TGTGCCAGCAGCGAGGGACAGGTTAATGGCTACACCTTC.

The rearrangement links TRBV6-4 to TRBJ2-2, with a tentative D call TRBD2 (6 bases). This CDR3 has 15 amino acids. V lost 2 bases, J lost 0 bases, and 7 bases lay in between. CDR1 is MRHNA and CDR2 is SNTAGT in the germline V gene. CDR3 amino acids: CASSDTGANTGELFF. CDR3 nucleotide sequence: TGTGCCAGCAGTGACACGGGGGCGAACACCGGGGAGCTGTTTTTT.

This clone was found once. The rearrangement uses TRBV10-3 and TRBJ2-7; D perhaps matches TRBD2 (6 bases). The germline V gene encodes CDR1 ENHRY and CDR2 SYGVKD. The V end lost 10 bases, the J end lost 5 bases, and 18 bases lay between the germline ends. The CDR3 has 13 amino acids. This chain's CDR3 is CATKTSSVDEQYF. CDR3 coding DNA: TGTGCCACCAAGACTAGTAGCGTAGACGAGCAGTACTTC.

The chain is built from TRBV15 and TRBJ2-1, with TRBD1 matching over 8 bases. Germline V gives CDR1 LNHNV, CDR2 YYDKDF (reference sequence). V lost 1 base, J lost 8 bases, and 10 bases stayed unmatched. The CDR3 extends over 16 amino acids. The CDR3 is CATSRVLTGGNDEQFF. CDR3 in DNA: TGTGCCACCAGCAGAGTGCTAACAGGGGGTAACGATGAGCAGTTCTTC.

The chain couples TRBV27 to TRBJ2-2; D possibly corresponds to TRBD1 (5 bases). The CDR3 has 13 amino acids. Germline V gene data show CDR1 as MNHEY and CDR2 as SMNVEV (reference sequence). V was pared by 3 bases and J by 5 bases, with 7 bases between. The chain's CDR3 is CASSFSGTGELFF. The CDR3 DNA reads as TGTGCCAGCAGTTTCTCAGGGACCGGGGAGCTGTTTTTT.

DNA for the CDR3: TGTGCCAGCAGCCTAGCTGGGGCCGGGGGCTACGAGCAGTACTTC. Protein product: CASSLAGAGGYEQYF. V usage is TRBV28 and J usage is TRBJ2-7; D perhaps matches TRBD2 (6 bases). CDR1 MDHEN and CDR2 SYDVKM come from the germline V gene. V shed 6 bases and J shed 3 bases, with 18 bases lying between them. The CDR3 is 15 amino acids.

V gene TRBV6-1 combines with J gene TRBJ2-1; 7 nucleotides line up with TRBD1. With V trimmed by 6 bases and J by 2 bases, 7 bases remained unmatched. Germline V CDR1 and CDR2: MNHNS, SASEGT. CDR3 length: 15 amino acids. CDR3 sequence reads: CASSEMGQTYNEQFF. The CDR3 DNA reads TGTGCCAGCAGCGAGATGGGACAGACCTACAATGAGCAGTTCTTC.

V is TRBV6-5 and J is TRBJ1-4; the match to TRBD1 covers 9 bases. This CDR3 spans 14 amino acids. V gave up 2 bases and J gave up 8 bases; unmatched junction bases: 3. Germline V gene sequence: CDR1 MNHEY, CDR2 SVGAGI. CDR3 sequence reads: CASSYGTGLEKLFF. Written as DNA, the CDR3 is TGTGCCAGCAGTTACGGGACAGGGTTGGAAAAACTGTTTTTT.

This clone was observed a single time. V gene TRBV7-2 combines with J gene TRBJ1-5; perhaps TRBD1 as D (5 bases). CDR1 SGHTA and CDR2 FQGNSA come from the germline V gene. The ends were cut back, 0 bases at V and 4 bases at J, with 13 bases in the middle. This CDR3 has 16 residues. CDR3: CASSLASSPGNQPQHF. The CDR3 DNA is TGTGCCAGCAGCTTAGCCTCCTCCCCAGGGAATCAGCCCCAGCATTTT. Together with reference TRBV7-2 and TRBJ1-5, the CDR3 gives the full variable domain: GAGVSQSPSNKVTEKGKDVELRCDPISGHTALYWYRQSLGQGLEFLIYFQGNSAPDKSGLPSDRFSAERTGGSVSTLTIQRTQQEDSAVYLCASSLASSPGNQPQHFGDGTRLSIL.

The gene calls are TRBV14 and TRBJ2-3, with TRBD1 matching 7 bases. This CDR3 region has 16 residues. Germline V CDR1 and CDR2: SGHDN, FVKESK. With 0 bases clipped from V and 2 bases from J, the junction kept 5 bases outside the gene matches. In DNA, the CDR3 is TGTGCCAGCAGCCAAGATAGGGGGACAGTCACAGATACGCAGTATTTT. Translating it yields CASSQDRGTVTDTQYF.

V and J are TRBV7-3 and TRBJ1-1; the D gene is possibly TRBD1 (5 bases). Trimming took off 2 bases at V and 0 bases at J, with 7 bases between the two ends. The CDR3 has 14 residues. From germline, CDR1 is SGHTA and CDR2 FQGTGA. In DNA form, the CDR3 reads TGTGCCAGCAGCTTACAAGGGGTGAACACTGAAGCTTTCTTT. This codes for CASSLQGVNTEAFF.

This clone was observed a few times. Other nucleotide sequences in the sample specify the same CDR3. The chain links TRBV6-4 to TRBJ2-3; 8 bases match TRBD2. Germline trimming cut 0 bases from V and 1 base from J; bases unmatched to any gene: 0. The CDR3 has 15 amino acids. Germline values: CDR1 MRHNA, CDR2 SNTAGT. The DNA of the CDR3 is TGTGCCAGCAGTGACTCTAGCGGGGGCACAGATACGCAGTATTTT. Translating it yields CASSDSSGGTDTQYF.

This sequence joins TRBV9 and TRBJ2-5, with D unclear. The CDR3 loop spans 19 amino acids. V was trimmed by 4 bases and J by 5 bases, leaving 30 bases between them. Germline assignment: CDR1 SGDLS and CDR2 YYNGEE. The DNA of the CDR3 is TGTGCCAGCAGCCCAACCCCCGGGTCCGCTCGTGGTCTATGGGAGACCCAGTACTTC. Amino acids: CASSPTPGSARGLWETQYF.

On this clone itself: A read error may be the cause here, since a much bigger clone is one base away. The chain employs TRBV2 and TRBJ1-5; 8 bases fit TRBD1. The CDR3 is 13 residues long. V was pared by 6 bases and J by 2 bases, with 0 bases of the junction left unmatched. CDR1 SNHLY and CDR2 FYNNEI come from the germline V gene. This CDR3 is CASRDRGNQPQHF. DNA of the CDR3: TGTGCCAGCAGGGACAGGGGCAATCAGCCCCAGCATTTT.

The V gene is TRBV9, the J gene TRBJ2-7; TRBD1 might be the D (6 bases). CDR3 length: 15 residues. V lost 0 bases, J lost 2 bases, and 12 bases lay in between. Germline V lookup: CDR1 SGDLS, CDR2 YYNGEE. The CDR3 bases are TGTGCCAGCAGCGTAGGACAGGTGGGAACCTACGAGCAGTACTTC. The encoded protein is CASSVGQVGTYEQYF.

CDR3 sequence (DNA): TGTGCCAGCAGCTTAGGCGGGGGCTCCTACGAGCAGTACTTC. This codes for CASSLGGGSYEQYF. The chain has TRBV11-3 and TRBJ2-7, with 7 positions matching TRBD2. The junction had 0 bases not matched to a gene; V was cut back by 1 base and J by 0 bases. The CDR3 loop spans 14 amino acids. Germline-derived CDR1 and CDR2 are SGHNT and YENEEA.

V gene TRBV5-5 combines with J gene TRBJ1-1; tentatively, D is TRBD1 (6 bases). The CDR3 covers 16 residues. CDR1 and CDR2 (germline): SGHKS, YYEKEE (reference sequence). The V and J ends lost 4 bases and 0 bases respectively, with 16 bases between them. The CDR3 loop is CASSPGTRGVNTEAFF. Written as DNA, the CDR3 is TGTGCCAGCAGCCCCGGGACACGAGGAGTGAACACTGAAGCTTTCTTT.

This clone was recorded once. The chain recombines TRBV7-3 with TRBJ2-5; the D is unclear. CDR1 and CDR2 (germline): SGHTA, FQGTGA. V lost 6 bases, J lost 5 bases, and 7 bases lay in between. This CDR3 has 11 amino acids. As DNA, the CDR3 is TGTGCCAGCAGTACCGGGGAGACCCAGTACTTC. Translating it yields CASSTGETQYF. Together with reference TRBV7-3 and TRBJ2-5, the CDR3 gives the full variable domain: GAGVSQTPSNKVTEKGKYVELRCDPISGHTALYWYRQSLGQGPEFLIYFQGTGAADDSGLPNDRFFAVRPEGSVSTLKIQRTERGDSAVYLCASSTGETQYFGPGTRLLVL.

This chain uses TRBV9 with TRBJ2-1, with TRBD2 identical over 10 bases. V was clipped by 2 bases and J by 7 bases; unmatched bases: 6. The germline CDR1 and CDR2 sequences are SGDLS and YYNGEE. The CDR3 runs 15 residues. The CDR3 DNA sequence: TGTGCCAGCAGCGTCGAAGCGGGAGGGTCGAATGAGCAGTTCTTC. Residues: CASSVEAGGSNEQFF.

The chain uses TRBV5-4 and TRBJ2-7, with D possibly being TRBD2 (5 bases). The ends were cut back, 1 base at V and 4 bases at J, with 12 bases in the middle. The CDR3 spans 14 residues. CDR1 SGHNT and CDR2 YYREEE come from the germline V gene (reference sequence). The CDR3 DNA reads TGTGCCAGCAGCTTGATAGGAGGAACATACGAGCAGTACTTC. This sequence encodes CASSLIGGTYEQYF.

This chain connects TRBV6-1 to TRBJ2-7; TRBD2 matches at 7 bases. CDR1 MNHNS and CDR2 SASEGT come from the germline V gene. Trimming removed 5 bases from V and 3 bases from J; junction bases left unmatched: 4. The CDR3 contains 13 residues. In DNA, the CDR3 is TGTGCCAGCAGTACCCGGGGGGACTACGAGCAGTACTTC. Its protein product is CASSTRGDYEQYF.

This CDR3 is CASSLVLNTEAFF. The DNA of the CDR3 is TGCGCCAGCAGCTTGGTATTGAACACTGAAGCTTTCTTT. The chain links TRBV5-1 to TRBJ1-1, with D uncertain. Germline V CDR1 and CDR2: SGHRS, YFSETQ. V was cut by 0 bases and J by 0 bases, with 3 bases left in between. The CDR3 is 13 amino acids.

The rearrangement links TRBV2 to TRBJ2-3, with TRBD1 as a possible D gene (6 bases). The CDR3 is 16 residues long. The ends were cut back, 6 bases at V and 2 bases at J, with 18 bases in the middle. Germline assignment: CDR1 SNHLY and CDR2 FYNNEI. The CDR3 protein is CASRVQGSLYTDTQYF. The CDR3 DNA follows: TGTGCCAGCAGAGTACAGGGTTCCCTTTACACAGATACGCAGTATTTT.

CDR3 residues: CASSFKGMDLANYGYTF. The CDR3 DNA sequence: TGCGCCAGCAGCTTCAAGGGGATGGATCTAGCTAACTATGGCTACACCTTC. The gene calls are TRBV5-1 and TRBJ1-2; possibly TRBD1 for D (5 bases). This CDR3 has 17 residues. Germline CDR1 and CDR2: SGHRS and YFSETQ. V lost 2 bases, J lost 0 bases, and 17 bases lay in between.

Points on this clone: The same CDR3 arises from other DNA sequences in this sample as well. The chain uses TRBV10-1 and TRBJ1-1, with a possible D match to TRBD1 (5 bases). Germline V gives CDR1 WNHNN, CDR2 SYGVQD (reference sequence). CDR3 length: 18 amino acids. Trimming took 2 bases from V and 4 from J, leaving 23 bases between them. The CDR3 region is CASSETAPVSQGGTEAFF. The CDR3 DNA follows: TGCGCCAGCAGTGAGACTGCGCCTGTCTCGCAGGGCGGCACTGAAGCTTTCTTT.

This clone is a singleton in its sample. The chain links TRBV5-1 to TRBJ1-2; TRBD1 matches at 9 bases. CDR3 size: 17 residues. Trimming removed 4 bases from V and 0 bases from J; junction bases left unmatched: 10. Germline V gene sequence: CDR1 SGHRS, CDR2 YFSETQ. The CDR3 DNA is TGCGCCAGCAGCACGGACAGGGGCTGGGGAGCTAACTATGGCTACACCTTC. It specifies CASSTDRGWGANYGYTF.

The chain uses TRBV28 and TRBJ2-1; unclear D gene. This CDR3 is 11 amino acids long. Per germline, CDR1 MDHEN and CDR2 SYDVKM. V was shortened by 3 bases and J by 9 bases, with 6 bases between the two germline ends. The CDR3 nucleotides are TGTGCCAGCAGTTTTGCCGGTGAGCAGTTCTTC. The encoded protein is CASSFAGEQFF.

The genes are TRBV19 and TRBJ2-5; the match to TRBD2 covers 12 bases. CDR3 size: 18 residues. V trimming: 0 bases; J trimming: 5 bases; junction bases outside the gene matches: 10. Germline assignment: CDR1 LNHDA and CDR2 SQIVND (reference sequence). CDR3 loop: CASSIEVLAGGRSETQYF. The CDR3 DNA reads as TGTGCCAGTAGTATAGAGGTCCTAGCGGGAGGGCGCAGCGAGACCCAGTACTTC.